This paragraph covers one T cell receptor beta chain sequence. This sample is part of a study of identical twins. The CDR3 extends over 12 amino acids. CDR1 and CDR2 (germline): DFQATT, SNEGSKA (reference sequence). Trimming took off 5 bases at V and 8 bases at J, with 13 bases between the two ends. Each CDR3 protein is one row after TCRdb ran MiXCR on the 5' RACE reads. The repertoire holds about 520,000 distinct CDR3 sequences, approximately 22% seen once, with 0.75% to 0.95% in the top ten. The sample was also linked to a second study, of T cells expressing NK-cell markers. In that study: Several experiments added an anti-gamma-delta TCR antibody to sort only alpha-beta TCR T cells. Expanded NKG2C+ T cell clones were not confirmed as HCMV-specific.

Sequencing was carried out using CD4+ T cells sorted from blood. This chain joins TRBV20-1 and TRBJ2-1; D is uncertain. The sequence derives from a young woman in good health. CDR3 in amino acids: CSAPFRADEQFF. CDR3 in DNA: TGCAGTGCTCCCTTCCGGGCGGATGAGCAGTTCTTC.